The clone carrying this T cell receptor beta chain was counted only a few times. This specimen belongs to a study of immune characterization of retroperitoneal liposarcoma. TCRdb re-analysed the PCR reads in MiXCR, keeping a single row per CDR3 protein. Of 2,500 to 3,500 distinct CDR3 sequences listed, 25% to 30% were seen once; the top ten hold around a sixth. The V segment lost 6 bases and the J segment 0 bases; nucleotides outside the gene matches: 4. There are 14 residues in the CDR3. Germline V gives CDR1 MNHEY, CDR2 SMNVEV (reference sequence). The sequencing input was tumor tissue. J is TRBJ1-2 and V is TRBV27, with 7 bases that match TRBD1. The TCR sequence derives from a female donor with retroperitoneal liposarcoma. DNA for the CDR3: TGTGCCAGCAGGGGGGACAGTCCTAACTATGGCTACACCTTC. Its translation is CASRGDSPNYGYTF.